This T cell receptor beta chain is from a study of Ad26.COV2.S vaccination and SARS-CoV-2 variants. About the study: By the intramuscular route, Ad26.COV2.S was given once, or twice 56 days apart.

The treatment was: over 15 received Ad26.COV2.S at low or high dose, single or two shots; roughly 5 received placebo; per-sample allocation not given. Specimens were obtained on day 63 following the first vaccine or placebo injection. The individual, an adult aged 18-55 years, was a donor in Boston. Germline lookup yields CDR1 LGHNA and CDR2 YNFKEQ. V was shortened by 2 bases and J by 2 bases, with 15 bases between the two germline ends. The CDR3 contains 17 residues. Sequenced by immunoSEQ multiplex PCR; TCRdb stores in-frame clones only, minus some. The sample lists 400,000 to 450,000 clones; about nine tenths were seen once.

The source of this sequence is a person between 18 and 65 years old who received the Ad26.COV2.S COVID-19 vaccine or a placebo. The chain is built from TRBV4-2 and TRBJ2-2; no clear D gene. Sample: peripheral blood, taken in a trial of Ad26.COV2.S vaccine versus placebo. The CDR3 coding sequence is TGTGCCAGCAGCCAACCCCTAGAGAGGTCAAACACCGGGGAGCTGTTTTTT. Its translation: CASSQPLERSNTGELFF.